This is a list of T cell receptor beta chains from one sample in a study of blood T cell repertoires in COVID-19. Method: immunoSEQ multiplex PCR; TCRdb's copy keeps in-frame clones and lacks some. The sample has 250,000 or so clones; about 85% are singletons. The specimen was peripheral blood. These receptors all stem from a man in his late teens or twenties with active or convalescent COVID-19. CDR3s include the opening cysteine and the closing phenylalanine or tryptophan. The D gene is left open where the match is weak. Some rows mark clone size as missing; the rest say once, few, many or name a class of expanded clone.

size	V	D	J	DNA	CDR3
NA	TRBV7-8	TRBD1	TRBJ1-6	TGTGCCAGCAGCCTAAGAACAGGGGGCGCCTCCTATAATTCACCCCTCCACTTT	CASSLRTGGASYNSPLHF
NA	TRBV2	NA	TRBJ1-2	TGTGCCAGCACCACCGGCGGGGGTGAAGGCTACACCTTC	CASTTGGGEGYTF
NA	TRBV30	NA	TRBJ2-3	TGTGCCTGGAGGGCCCACTTCCAGGCCGATACGCAGTATTTT	CAWRAHFQADTQYF
NA	TRBV29-1	NA	TRBJ1-1	TGCAGCGAAGGCGCGACACTGGGCACTGAAGCTTTCTTT	CSEGATLGTEAFF
NA	TRBV27	TRBD2	TRBJ2-1	TGTGCCAGCTTCGGGATTAGCGGGGGCCCCCCGAGCTCCTACAATGAGCAGTTCTTC	CASFGISGGPPSSYNEQFF
NA	TRBV6-6	TRBD2	TRBJ2-1	TGTGCCAGCCTTGAGCGGGAAAGCCTCAATGAGCAGTTCTTC	CASLERESLNEQFF
NA	TRBV5-5	TRBD2	TRBJ2-1	TGTGCCAGCACCCTGATGGGACTAGCGGGCTCCTACAATGAGCAGTTCTTC	CASTLMGLAGSYNEQFF
NA	TRBV5-1	NA	TRBJ1-1	TGCGCCAGCAGGAACGGAGTACAAGTAGTAGGGGGGGCGGTCACTGAAGCTTTCTTT	CASRNGVQVVGGAVTEAFF
few	TRBV15	NA	TRBJ1-5	TGTGCCACCAGCGGCGGGGAGAATCAGCCCCAGCATTTT	CATSGGENQPQHF
NA	TRBV5-1	NA	TRBJ2-2	TGCGCCAGCAGCTTGATCGGAGAGACCGGGGAGCTGTTTTTT	CASSLIGETGELFF
NA	TRBV7-9	TRBD2	TRBJ2-1	TGTGCCAGCAGCTTCGAGACTAGCGGGAGTACCTACAATGAGCAGTTCTTC	CASSFETSGSTYNEQFF
NA	TRBV2	TRBD1	TRBJ1-2	TGTGCCAGCATGGGACAGGTCGACTCTTATGGCTACACCTTC	CASMGQVDSYGYTF
once	TRBV7-9	TRBD1	TRBJ1-4	TGTGCCAGCAGCCATCAGGGGGTCGATGAAAAACTGTTTTTT	CASSHQGVDEKLFF
NA	TRBV4-3	TRBD1	TRBJ1-6	TGCGCCAGCAGCCAAGGGACAGGCAGATGGGATTCACCCCTCCACTTT	CASSQGTGRWDSPLHF
NA	TRBV12-3/TRBV12-4	NA	TRBJ2-3	TGTGCCAGCACCTCCGGGGTCACGCAGTATTTT	CASTSGVTQYF
NA	TRBV10-3	NA	TRBJ2-1	TGTGCCATCAGTATACGGACTAGTAGGGGGATTAATGAGCAGTTCTTC	CAISIRTSRGINEQFF
NA	TRBV18	NA	TRBJ1-6	TGTGCCAGCTCACCGGACTCGGGGGACAATTCACCCCTCCACTTT	CASSPDSGDNSPLHF
NA	TRBV28	NA	TRBJ1-2	TGTGCCAGCAGTCCGGGAGGGGAGAACTATGGCTACACCTTC	CASSPGGENYGYTF
NA	TRBV3-1/TRBV3-2	TRBD1	TRBJ1-1	TGTGCCAGCAGCCCCCAAGACAGGGAGAGCACTGAAGCTTTCTTT	CASSPQDRESTEAFF
NA	TRBV19	TRBD1	TRBJ1-1	TGTGCCAGTAGTACTTCGAGGACAGGGGGGAACACTGAAGCTTTCTTT	CASSTSRTGGNTEAFF
NA	TRBV5-6	NA	TRBJ1-2	TGTGCCAGCAGCTTGACAGGGAAAGGATATGGCTACACCTTC	CASSLTGKGYGYTF
NA	TRBV5-1	TRBD2	TRBJ2-3	TGCGCCAGCAGCCCACGATGGACTAGCGGAGTCGCCCACACAGATACGCAGTATTTT	CASSPRWTSGVAHTDTQYF
NA	TRBV19	TRBD2	TRBJ2-1	TGTGCCAGTAGTATAGCGGGAGGTAACTCCTACAATGAGCAGTTCTTC	CASSIAGGNSYNEQFF
NA	TRBV5-4	NA	TRBJ2-3	TGTGCCAGCAGAGGCGGGGCTCCGGAAAGTACAGATACGCAGTATTTT	CASRGGAPESTDTQYF
NA	TRBV12-3/TRBV12-4	NA	TRBJ1-6	TGTGCCAGCAGGGGAGCCTATAATTCACCCCTCCACTTT	CASRGAYNSPLHF
NA	TRBV10-3	NA	TRBJ1-1	TGTGCCATCAGTACCTCACAGGGCGGGTCGGCTGAAGCTTTCTTT	CAISTSQGGSAEAFF
NA	TRBV28	NA	TRBJ1-6	TGTGCCAGCAGTTTAGGTAACCTACTCTATAATTCACCCCTCCACTTT	CASSLGNLLYNSPLHF
NA	TRBV6-2/TRBV6-3	NA	TRBJ2-3	TGTGCCAGCAGTTTACTAGCTGAATCCGATACGCAGTATTTT	CASSLLAESDTQYF
NA	TRBV4-1	NA	TRBJ1-3	TGCGCCAGCAGCCAACGGGAAGGACTGAACTCTGGAAACACCATATATTTT	CASSQREGLNSGNTIYF
once	TRBV10-3	NA	TRBJ1-4	TGTGCCATCAGTGAGTCGGGCGTGAGTGGAGAAAAACTGTTTTTT	CAISESGVSGEKLFF
once	TRBV9	NA	TRBJ2-1	TGTGCCAGCAGCACCACTAGTCGCAATGAGCAGTTCTTC	CASSTTSRNEQFF
once	TRBV6-5	TRBD2	TRBJ2-1	TGTGCCAGCATTAATAGCGGGGGGGCTGGTGAGCAGTTCTTC	CASINSGGAGEQFF
once	TRBV9	NA	TRBJ2-4	TGTGCCAGCAGCGTAGCGGGGGACATTCAGTACTTC	CASSVAGDIQYF
once	TRBV7-6	NA	TRBJ1-6	TGTGCCAGCAGCCCCGACAACGGGGGTAATTCACCCCTCCACTTT	CASSPDNGGNSPLHF
few	TRBV7-9	NA	TRBJ1-2	TGTGCCAGCAGCCCAAACCGGGAGCCTCCCTTCTACACCTTC	CASSPNREPPFYTF
NA	TRBV7-3	NA	TRBJ2-2	TGTGCCAGCAGCCCGGTTAGCACCGGGGAGCTGTTTTTT	CASSPVSTGELFF
NA	TRBV6-5	TRBD1	TRBJ1-1	TGTGCCAGCAGTTACTCGATCAGGACAGGGGACACTGAAGCTTTCTTT	CASSYSIRTGDTEAFF
few	TRBV11-2	NA	TRBJ1-1	TGTGCCAGCAGCTTAGAGACAGGCGTGGACACTGAAGCTTTCTTT	CASSLETGVDTEAFF
once	TRBV11-3	NA	TRBJ1-1	TGTGCCAGCAGCTTAGGGCGGGACGGGAACACTGAAGCTTTCTTT	CASSLGRDGNTEAFF
NA	TRBV19	NA	TRBJ2-1	TGTGCCAGTAGTAGGGGCGGGACCTCCTACAATGAGCAGTTCTTC	CASSRGGTSYNEQFF
NA	TRBV23-1	TRBD1	TRBJ2-1	TGCGCCAGCGGAGCTGCAGGGGGCTCCCCCAATGAGCAGTTCTTC	CASGAAGGSPNEQFF
NA	TRBV5-6	NA	TRBJ1-6	TGTGCCAGCAGCTTAGGAGCCTCGGGGGGTTCACCCCTCCACTTT	CASSLGASGGSPLHF
NA	TRBV15	NA	TRBJ2-1	TGTGCCACCAGCAGAGGATACAGGACGGGTGAGCAGTTCTTC	CATSRGYRTGEQFF
NA	TRBV5-6	NA	TRBJ1-1	TGTGCCAGCAGCTTGGAAGGGGGTGGACCGAACACTGAAGCTTTCTTT	CASSLEGGGPNTEAFF
NA	TRBV29-1	TRBD1	TRBJ1-1	TGCAGCGTGATCGGGACAGGGACCAACACTGAAGCTTTCTTT	CSVIGTGTNTEAFF
NA	TRBV18	NA	TRBJ1-4	TGTGCCAGCTCACTTTATCGTGGAGACGGGGGTGAAAAACTGTTTTTT	CASSLYRGDGGEKLFF
once	TRBV5-1	TRBD1	TRBJ1-6	TGCGCCAGCAGCTTGGGGGCTAACAGGGGATCCTATAATTCACCCCTCCACTTT	CASSLGANRGSYNSPLHF
NA	TRBV3-1/TRBV3-2	NA	TRBJ2-1	TGTGCCAGCAGCCAAGATGGGGGGGGCACCGAAACTTACAATGAGCAGTTCTTC	CASSQDGGGTETYNEQFF
NA	TRBV9	TRBD1	TRBJ1-3	TGTGCCAGCAGCGTAGAGTCACAGGGGGCGACTGGAAACACCATATATTTT	CASSVESQGATGNTIYF
NA	TRBV5-1	NA	TRBJ1-6	TGCGCCAGCAGCTTGAACCCTAGGAATTCACCCCTCCACTTT	CASSLNPRNSPLHF